This entry lists 28 T cell receptor beta chains sequenced from one sample in a study of breast tumors, draining lymph nodes, adjacent tissues. Using its own MiXCR run on the multiplex PCR reads, TCRdb lists one record per CDR3 protein. The sample has about 35,000 distinct CDR3 sequences; roughly 32% are singletons. The sample taken for sequencing was breast tumor tissue. The receptors were sampled from a female donor with breast cancer. Some clones in this sample may be carry-over from other donors' samples.

V gene TRBV24-1 combines with J gene TRBJ2-1, with D possibly being TRBD2 (6 bases). CDR3 size: 17 residues. V dropped 3 bases and J dropped 5 bases, with 19 bases sitting between them. The germline V gene has CDR1 KGHDR and CDR2 SFDVKD. The DNA for the CDR3 is TGTGCCACCAGTGATACGTCCCGGAAGGGCGGGGACAATGAGCAGTTCTTC. Its protein is CATSDTSRKGGDNEQFF.

The chain carries TRBV6-5 and TRBJ2-7; TRBD1 is a possible D gene (5 bases). Deletions cut 3 bases from V and 1 base from J, with 10 bases between. In germline, CDR1 is MNHEY, CDR2 SVGAGI. The CDR3 extends over 14 amino acids. The DNA of the CDR3 is TGTGCCAGCAGTTATTCCAGGGATTCCTACGAGCAGTACTTC. Protein sequence: CASSYSRDSYEQYF.

The J gene is TRBJ2-7, the V gene TRBV11-2; D uncertain. Trimming took off 5 bases at V and 0 bases at J, with 8 bases between the two ends. The CDR3 runs to 13 residues. CDR1 SGHAT and CDR2 FQNNGV come from the germline V gene. For the CDR3, the DNA is TGTGCCAGCAGCCCGTTAAGCTCCTACGAGCAGTACTTC. The encoded protein is CASSPLSSYEQYF.

This chain connects TRBV5-4 to TRBJ1-6; TRBD1 matches at 10 bases. Germline V gives CDR1 SGHNT, CDR2 YYREEE (reference sequence). The V segment lost 5 bases and the J segment 8 bases; nucleotides outside the gene matches: 4. The CDR3 is made up of 14 amino acids. As DNA, the CDR3 is TGTGCCAGCAGGACCGGGACAGGGGATTCACCCCTCCACTTT. Protein product: CASRTGTGDSPLHF. Variable domain in full (rest from reference TRBV5-4 and TRBJ1-6): ETGVTQSPTHLIKTRGQQVTLRCSSQSGHNTVSWYQQALGQGPQFIFQYYREEENGRGNFPPRFSGLQFPNYSSELNVNALELDDSALYLCASRTGTGDSPLHFGNGTRLTVT.

This clonotype occurred many times. J is TRBJ2-5 and V is TRBV12-5, with 15 bases identical to TRBD2. Germline V CDR1 and CDR2: LGHNT, FRNRAP. The CDR3 is 16 amino acids. V shed 4 bases, J shed 5 bases, and the junction held 5 bases outside the gene matches. CDR3 nucleotide sequence: TGTGCTAGTGGTTCGGGACTAGCGGGAGGAGGGGAGACCCAGTACTTC. It is translated as CASGSGLAGGGETQYF.

The CDR3 DNA reads TGTGCCAGCAGTGGCCGGACTAGCGGGAGGGAGACCCAGTACTTC. Translated, it gives CASSGRTSGRETQYF. The chain employs TRBV6-1 and TRBJ2-5, with 14 bases aligning to TRBD2. Germline V CDR1 and CDR2: MNHNS, SASEGT. The CDR3 loop spans 15 amino acids. The trim removed 4 bases at V and 5 bases at J, leaving 3 bases unmatched.

As concerns this clonotype: This may arise from a read error, as a much more abundant clone is one base away. The gene calls are TRBV24-1 and TRBJ2-1; D is uncertain. The CDR3 sequence is 13 residues long. V was cut by 2 bases and J by 6 bases, with 7 bases left in between. Germline-derived CDR1 and CDR2 are KGHDR and SFDVKD. In DNA form, the CDR3 reads TGTGCCACCAGTGATTCGGCGGTCAATGAGCAGTTCTTC. Its translation is CATSDSAVNEQFF.

This clonotype was observed a few times. A much bigger clone sits one base away, suggesting this may be a read error. The chain recombines TRBV5-1 with TRBJ2-7; a weak D match, TRBD1 (6 bases). CDR1 is SGHRS, CDR2 YFSETQ, per germline. The CDR3 has 14 amino acids. The CDR3 nucleotides read TGCGCCAGCAGCTTCACAGGGCAATCCTACGAGCAGCACTTC. Translating gives CASSFTGQSYEQHF.

This clonotype was found many times. This chain links TRBV15 with TRBJ2-3, with D perhaps matching TRBD2 (5 bases). The CDR3 has 15 residues. V gave up 0 bases and J gave up 3 bases, with 10 bases separating them. Germline V gives CDR1 LNHNV, CDR2 YYDKDF (reference sequence). CDR3 nucleotides: TGTGCCACCAGCAGAGATTACAGCGGAACAGATACGCAGTATTTT. Translated: CATSRDYSGTDTQYF.

In this sample, this clonotype turned up many times. The rearrangement joins TRBV3-1 to TRBJ1-6, with D hard to call. CDR1 and CDR2 (germline): LGHDT, YNNKEL (reference sequence). The CDR3 runs to 15 residues. Between the trimmed V and J ends, which lost 0 bases and 5 bases, there was a span of 8 bases. CDR3 sequence (DNA): TGTGCCAGCAGCCAAGATCAAGGGAATAATTCACCCCTCCACTTT. It translates to CASSQDQGNNSPLHF. The full variable domain, with the rest looked up from reference TRBV3-1 and TRBJ1-6, is DTAVSQTPKYLVTQMGNDKSIKCEQNLGHDTMYWYKQDSKKFLKIMFSYNNKELIINETVPNRFSPKSPDKAHLNLHINSLELGDSAVYFCASSQDQGNNSPLHFGNGTRLTVT.

This clonotype is medium-sized within its sample. The chain combines TRBV12-3 or TRBV12-4 with TRBJ2-7; TRBD2 matches 13 bases. V shed 6 bases and J 6 bases; nucleotides not matched to a gene: 8. CDR3 length equals 15 residues. The CDR3 DNA is TGTGCCAGCAGCAGTGGGACTAGCGGGATTCGCGAGCAGTACTTC. As protein: CASSSGTSGIREQYF.

There are a few counts of this clonotype. Since the CDR3 does not end with the conserved phenylalanine or tryptophan, this likely comes from a read error. The rearrangement joins TRBV12-3 or TRBV12-4 to TRBJ1-5; D ambiguous. V was trimmed by 6 bases and J by 4 bases, leaving 13 bases between them. The CDR3 spans 14 residues. The CDR3 sequence is CASSHKFPNQPQHL. The CDR3 DNA reads as TGTGCCAGCAGCCACAAATTCCCAAATCAGCCCCAGCATCTT.

This clonotype occurred many times. The J gene is TRBJ1-2, the V gene TRBV24-1; no clear D gene. Trimming stripped 4 bases from V and 6 bases from J, with 8 bases between. Per germline, CDR1 KGHDR and CDR2 SFDVKD. The CDR3 has 12 residues. The DNA of the CDR3 is TGTGCCACCAGTGACCGGGCGGATGGCTACACCTTC. It is translated as CATSDRADGYTF.

This clonotype has a count of ten or more. This rearrangement joins TRBV20-1 to TRBJ2-3; D might be TRBD1 (6 bases). Germline-derived CDR1 and CDR2 are DFQATT and SNEGSKA (reference sequence). This CDR3 is built from 13 residues. Trimming removed 5 bases at V and 4 bases at J, with 13 bases between. The CDR3, as DNA: TGCAGTGCTGCAAAACCAGGGGCAGATACGCAGTATTTT. As protein: CSAAKPGADTQYF.

The table lists this clonotype with many counts. The rearrangement joins TRBV5-6 to TRBJ2-5; 10 bases match TRBD2. In germline, CDR1 is SGHDT, CDR2 YYEEEE. The ends lost 4 bases at V and 4 bases at J; junction bases unmatched: 10. The CDR3 is 16 amino acids. CDR3 region: CASSGTLSGGRETQYF. Written as DNA, the CDR3 is TGTGCCAGCAGCGGAACTCTTAGCGGGGGGAGAGAGACCCAGTACTTC. Filled out from reference TRBV5-6 and TRBJ2-5, the complete variable domain reads DAGVTQSPTHLIKTRGQQVTLRCSPKSGHDTVSWYQQALGQGPQFIFQYYEEEERQRGNFPDRFSGHQFPNYSSELNVNALLLGDSALYLCASSGTLSGGRETQYFGPGTRLLVL.

With respect to this clonotype: The CDR3 does not close with the conserved phenylalanine or tryptophan, likely indicating a read error. The DNA is omitted, as the CDR3 cannot be located on it reliably, and the CDR3 follows TCRdb's listing. The CDR3 loop reads CASSHLTTNQPQHS. The gene calls are TRBV3-2 and TRBJ1-5. TRBV3-2 is shown as a pseudogene. Including both end residues, the CDR3 is 14 amino acids long.

This clonotype was detected only once. A junction boundary mismatches the germline segment, possibly from a read error. This chain joins TRBV15 and TRBJ1-6, with D perhaps TRBD1 (5 bases). Germline loops: CDR1 LNHNV, CDR2 YYDKDF (reference sequence). CDR3 length: 12 residues. The CDR3 DNA reads TGTGCCGCCAGGGACCTAAATTCACCCCCCCACTTT. It encodes CAARDLNSPPHF.

V is TRBV2 and J is TRBJ2-1, with D unclear. The CDR3 is 15 residues long. Germline CDR1 reads SNHLY; CDR2 reads FYNNEI. The ends were cut back, 6 bases at V and 5 bases at J, with 17 bases in the middle. CDR3 amino acids: CASSFRARVHNEQFF. Here the CDR3 DNA reads TGTGCCAGCAGCTTCCGGGCGAGAGTCCACAATGAGCAGTTCTTC. Supplemented by reference TRBV2 and TRBJ2-1, the full variable domain reads EPEVTQTPSHQVTQMGQEVILRCVPISNHLYFYWYRQILGQKVEFLVSFYNNEISEKSEIFDDQFSVERPDGSNFTLKIRSTKLEDSAMYFCASSFRARVHNEQFFGPGTRLTVL.

This clonotype has ten or more counts. The CDR3 loop is CASSLRPGLAGGRGVQETQYF. DNA of the CDR3: TGTGCCAGCAGCTTACGACCGGGACTAGCGGGAGGGAGGGGGGTGCAAGAGACCCAGTACTTC. The rearrangement joins TRBV7-2 to TRBJ2-5, with 16 nucleotides matching TRBD2. Trimming took 2 bases from V and 2 from J; bases not matched to a gene: 14. The CDR3 length is 21 residues. Germline V gives CDR1 SGHTA, CDR2 FQGNSA.

Worth noting for this clonotype: This may be a read error, as it is one base from a much larger clone. This chain connects TRBV11-3 to TRBJ2-5; D could derive from TRBD1 or TRBD2 (5 bases each). There are 14 residues in the CDR3. Germline CDR1 is SGHNT and CDR2 is YENEEA. CDR3 sequence reads: CASGLVPGSGPQYF. The CDR3 DNA sequence: TGTGCCAGCGGCTTAGTTCCGGGATCGGGGCCCCAGTACTTC. Full variable domain (rest looked up from reference TRBV11-3 and TRBJ2-5): EAGVVQSPRYKIIEKKQPVAFWCNPISGHNTLYWYLQNLGQGPELLIRYENEEAVDDSQLPKDRFSAERLKGVDSTLKIQPAELGDSAVYLCASGLVPGSGPQYFGPGTRLLVL.

By frequency in the sample, this clonotype is medium-sized (0.01 to 0.1%). The genes are TRBV6-1 and TRBJ2-1; possibly TRBD2 for D (5 bases). The V and J ends lost 4 bases and 0 bases respectively, with 10 bases between them. CDR1 and CDR2 (germline): MNHNS, SASEGT. The CDR3 runs to 15 residues. CDR3 DNA: TGTGCCAGCAGTGCGAGGACTCGCTCCTACAATGAGCAGTTCTTC. It specifies CASSARTRSYNEQFF.

This clonotype was found many times. The V gene is TRBV13, the J gene TRBJ2-1; maybe TRBD1 (6 bases). The CDR3 sequence is 14 residues long. Germline loops: CDR1 PRHDT, CDR2 FYEKMQ (reference sequence). V was clipped by 3 bases and J by 4 bases, with 10 bases between them. CDR3 in amino acids: CASSLGTLYNEQFF. As DNA, the CDR3 is TGTGCCAGCAGCTTGGGGACACTATACAATGAGCAGTTCTTC.

In its sample, this clonotype was seen many times. This chain uses TRBV7-8 with TRBJ2-3, with TRBD1 as a possible D gene (5 bases). Germline CDR1 is SGHVS and CDR2 is FQNEAQ. There are 14 residues in the CDR3. The ends were cut back, 8 bases at V and 2 bases at J, with 14 bases in the middle. CDR3 sequence (DNA): TGTGCCAGCGATTGGGGTGGGGCCACAGATACGCAGTATTTT. This encodes CASDWGGATDTQYF.

This clonotype was recorded at least ten times. In DNA, the CDR3 is TGTGCCAGTAGAGGGACAGGGAAAGTGCCCCAGCATTTT. Its translation: CASRGTGKVPQHF. This chain links TRBV19 with TRBJ1-5, with 9 nucleotides matching TRBD1. With 6 bases clipped from V and 9 bases from J, the junction kept 6 bases outside the gene matches. This CDR3 is 13 amino acids long. The germline CDR1 and CDR2 sequences are LNHDA and SQIVND (reference sequence).

The chain employs TRBV6-2 or TRBV6-3 and TRBJ1-6; D may be TRBD1 (5 bases). Germline CDR1 reads MNHEY; CDR2 reads SVGEGT. This CDR3 is 13 amino acids long. V was clipped by 8 bases and J by 5 bases, with 10 bases between them. This CDR3 is CASSVRDNSPLHF. The CDR3 DNA sequence: TGTGCCAGCTCCGTCAGGGATAATTCACCCCTCCACTTT.

The chain joins TRBV29-1 to TRBJ2-7, with D possibly matching TRBD2 (5 bases). The V and J ends lost 6 bases and 2 bases respectively, with 8 bases between them. Germline CDR1 and CDR2: SQVTM and ANQGSEA. The CDR3 runs to 11 residues. The CDR3 nucleotides read TGCAGCGTACTAGTTACCTACGAGCAGTACTTC. Translating it yields CSVLVTYEQYF.

CDR3: CASSLAVPREQYF. The CDR3 DNA is TGTGCCAGCAGTTTAGCGGTCCCACGCGAGCAGTACTTC. The chain employs TRBV12-3 or TRBV12-4 and TRBJ2-7; D is ambiguous. This CDR3 contains 13 residues. Trimming shortened V by 0 bases and J by 6 bases, and 9 bases separated the two germline ends.

As concerns this clonotype: One junction end disagrees with the germline gene, perhaps due to a read error. The rearrangement joins TRBV29-1 to TRBJ2-7; TRBD2 agrees at 10 bases. The V gene's germline CDR1 is SQVTM and CDR2 ANQGSEA. The CDR3 contains 14 residues. The CDR3 region has the DNA TGCAGCGCTAAACTAGCGGGACCATCCTACGGGCAGTACTTC. Its protein product is CSAKLAGPSYGQYF.